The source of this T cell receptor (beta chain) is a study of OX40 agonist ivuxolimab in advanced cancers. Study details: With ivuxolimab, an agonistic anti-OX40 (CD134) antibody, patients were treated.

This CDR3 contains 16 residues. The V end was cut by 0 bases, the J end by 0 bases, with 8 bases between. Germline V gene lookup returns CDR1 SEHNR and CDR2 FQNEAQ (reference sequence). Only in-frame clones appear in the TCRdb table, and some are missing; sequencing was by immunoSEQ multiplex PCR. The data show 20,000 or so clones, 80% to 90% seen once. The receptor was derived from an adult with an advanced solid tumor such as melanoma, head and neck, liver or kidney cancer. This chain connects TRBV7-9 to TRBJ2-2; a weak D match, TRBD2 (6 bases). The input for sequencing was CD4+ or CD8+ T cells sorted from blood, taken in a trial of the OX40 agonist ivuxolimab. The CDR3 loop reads CASSLAGGPNTGELFF. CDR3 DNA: TGTGCCAGCAGCTTAGCGGGGGGTCCGAACACCGGGGAGCTGTTTTTT.